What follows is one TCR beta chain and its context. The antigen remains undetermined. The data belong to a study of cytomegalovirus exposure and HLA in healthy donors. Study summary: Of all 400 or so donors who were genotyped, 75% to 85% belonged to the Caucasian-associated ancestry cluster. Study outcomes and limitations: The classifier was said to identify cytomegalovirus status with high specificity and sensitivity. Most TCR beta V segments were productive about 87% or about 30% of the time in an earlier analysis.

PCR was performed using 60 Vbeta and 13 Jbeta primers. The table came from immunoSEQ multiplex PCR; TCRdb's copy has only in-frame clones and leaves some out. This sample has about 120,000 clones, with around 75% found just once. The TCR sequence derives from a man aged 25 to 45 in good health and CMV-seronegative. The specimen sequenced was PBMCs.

CDR3 loop: CASSSTGVYGYTF. The CDR3 bases are TGTGCCAGCAGTTCTACAGGGGTCTATGGCTACACCTTC. The V and J genes are TRBV28 and TRBJ1-2; 7 bases line up with TRBD1. The CDR3 consists of 13 residues. Germline-derived CDR1 and CDR2 are MDHEN and SYDVKM. The V segment lost 4 bases and the J segment 4 bases; nucleotides outside the gene matches: 3.